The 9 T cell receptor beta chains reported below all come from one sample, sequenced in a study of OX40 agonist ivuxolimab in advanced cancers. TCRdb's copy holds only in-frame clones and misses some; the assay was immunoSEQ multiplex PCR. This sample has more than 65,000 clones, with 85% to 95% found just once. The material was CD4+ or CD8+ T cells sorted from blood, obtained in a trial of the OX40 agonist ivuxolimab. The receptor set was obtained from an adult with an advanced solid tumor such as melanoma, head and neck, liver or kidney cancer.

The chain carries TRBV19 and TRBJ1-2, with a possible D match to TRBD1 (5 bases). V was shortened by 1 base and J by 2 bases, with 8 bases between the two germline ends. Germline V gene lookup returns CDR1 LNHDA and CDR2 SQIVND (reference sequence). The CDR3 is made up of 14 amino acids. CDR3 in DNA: TGTGCCAGTAGTATAGGCGACAGAAACTATGGCTACACCTTC. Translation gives CASSIGDRNYGYTF.

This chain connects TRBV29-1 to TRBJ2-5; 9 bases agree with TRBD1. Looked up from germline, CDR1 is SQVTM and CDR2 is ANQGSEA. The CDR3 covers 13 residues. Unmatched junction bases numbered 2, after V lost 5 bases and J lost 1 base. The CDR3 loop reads CSVRDRAQETQYF. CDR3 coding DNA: TGCAGCGTTAGGGACAGGGCCCAAGAGACCCAGTACTTC.

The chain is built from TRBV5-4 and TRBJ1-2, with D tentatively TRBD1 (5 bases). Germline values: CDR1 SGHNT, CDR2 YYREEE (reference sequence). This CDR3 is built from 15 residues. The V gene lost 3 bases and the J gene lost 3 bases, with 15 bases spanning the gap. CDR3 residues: CASSSKGTWDYGYTF. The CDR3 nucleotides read TGTGCCAGCAGCTCTAAGGGGACTTGGGACTATGGCTACACCTTC.

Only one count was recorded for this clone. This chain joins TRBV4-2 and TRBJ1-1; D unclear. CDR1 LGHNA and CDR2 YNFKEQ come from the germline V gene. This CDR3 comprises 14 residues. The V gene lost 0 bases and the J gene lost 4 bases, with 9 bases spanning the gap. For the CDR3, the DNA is TGTGCCAGCAGCCAAGAGAAGGGCGTCACTGAAGCTTTCTTT. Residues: CASSQEKGVTEAFF.

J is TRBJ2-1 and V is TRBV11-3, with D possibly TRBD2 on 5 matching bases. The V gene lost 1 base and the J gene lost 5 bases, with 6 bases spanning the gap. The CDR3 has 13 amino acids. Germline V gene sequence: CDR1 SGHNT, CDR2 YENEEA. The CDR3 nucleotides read TGTGCCAGCAGCTTAGCGGGAAACAATGAGCAGTTCTTC. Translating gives CASSLAGNNEQFF.

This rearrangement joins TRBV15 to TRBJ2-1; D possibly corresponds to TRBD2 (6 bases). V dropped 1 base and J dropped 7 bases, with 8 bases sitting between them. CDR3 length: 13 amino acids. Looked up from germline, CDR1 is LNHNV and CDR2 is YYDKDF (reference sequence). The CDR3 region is CATSRGAGNEQFF. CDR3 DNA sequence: TGTGCCACCAGCAGAGGGGCGGGAAATGAGCAGTTCTTC.

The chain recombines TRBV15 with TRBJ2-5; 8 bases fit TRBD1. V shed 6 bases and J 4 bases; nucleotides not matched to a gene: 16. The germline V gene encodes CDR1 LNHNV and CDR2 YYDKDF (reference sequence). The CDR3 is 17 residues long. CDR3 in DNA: TGTGCCACCAGTACTCCACAGCGGGCAGGGGGCCCAGAGACCCAGTACTTC. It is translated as CATSTPQRAGGPETQYF. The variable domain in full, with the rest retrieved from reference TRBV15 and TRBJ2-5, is DAMVIQNPRYQVTQFGKPVTLSCSQTLNHNVMYWYQQKSSQAPKLLFHYYDKDFNNEADTPDNFQSRRPNTSFCFLDIRSPGLGDTAMYLCATSTPQRAGGPETQYFGPGTRLLVL.

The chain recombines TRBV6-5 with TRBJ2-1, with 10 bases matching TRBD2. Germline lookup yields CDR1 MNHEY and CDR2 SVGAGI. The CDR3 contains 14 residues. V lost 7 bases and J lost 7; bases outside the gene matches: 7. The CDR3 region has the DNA TGTGCCAGCATCGAGCGGGGGGGCGGGAATGAGCAGTTCTTC. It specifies CASIERGGGNEQFF.

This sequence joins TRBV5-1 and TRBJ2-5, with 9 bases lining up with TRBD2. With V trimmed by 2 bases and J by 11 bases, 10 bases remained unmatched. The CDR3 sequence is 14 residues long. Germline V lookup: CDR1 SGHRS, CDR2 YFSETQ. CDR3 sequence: CASSLVAGAEEQYF. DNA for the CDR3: TGCGCCAGCAGCTTAGTAGCGGGAGCTGAAGAGCAGTACTTC.